These T cell receptor beta chains were read from a single sample in a study of T-cell reconstitution after alpha-beta-depleted transplantation in children. Each CDR3 protein gets one entry after TCRdb re-called the PCR reads with MiXCR. The sample includes some 600,000 distinct CDR3 sequences, roughly 17% of them seen just once. Source: PBMCs from the stem cell graft donor, taken from the stem cell graft. The receptors were gathered from a human donor who donated a stem cell graft to a child with acute myeloid leukemia. Each CDR3 is given with its conserved first and last residue. D genes are given only for firm matches. The size of a clone is reported for some rows only, either as once, few or many, or as a class for expanded clones.

v_call	j_call	d_call	clone_size	cdr3_aa	cdr3_nt
TRBV6-1	TRBJ2-3	-	few	CASSDSPLAPSTDTQYF	TGTGCCAGCAGTGATTCTCCCCTCGCCCCAAGCACAGATACGCAGTATTTT
TRBV20-1	TRBJ2-1	-	many	CSASPIFAYNEQFF	TGCAGTGCCTCGCCTATTTTCGCCTACAATGAGCAGTTCTTC
TRBV20-1	TRBJ1-2	TRBD1	many	CSARDPRQGDRGYTF	TGCAGTGCTAGAGACCCACGACAGGGGGATCGTGGCTACACCTTC
TRBV11-2	TRBJ1-1	TRBD1	once	CASSSGDRERTEAFF	TGTGCCAGCAGCTCTGGGGACAGGGAACGGACTGAAGCTTTCTTT
TRBV2	TRBJ2-7	-	-	CASSEEAGVEQYF	TGTGCCAGCAGTGAGGAGGCAGGGGTAGAGCAGTACTTC
TRBV9	TRBJ2-2	-	-	CASSVERDTGELFF	TGTGCCAGCAGCGTAGAGAGAGACACCGGGGAGCTGTTTTTT
TRBV20-1	TRBJ1-2	-	many	CSARRQKINYGYTF	TGCAGTGCTAGACGACAGAAGATCAACTATGGCTACACCTTC
TRBV9	TRBJ2-7	-	few	CASGPSYEQYF	TGTGCCAGCGGGCCCTCCTACGAGCAGTACTTC
TRBV20-1	TRBJ1-5	-	many	CSARWTDNSNQPQHF	TGCAGTGCTAGGTGGACAGACAATAGCAATCAGCCCCAGCATTTT
TRBV7-8	TRBJ2-1	-	few	CASSSTGTHNNEQFF	TGTGCCAGCAGCTCCACCGGGACTCATAACAATGAGCAGTTCTTC
TRBV6-1	TRBJ1-1	-	many	CASSEVIRLPDTEAFF	TGTGCCAGCAGTGAAGTGATCCGCCTACCAGACACTGAAGCTTTCTTT
TRBV20-1	TRBJ2-7	-	many	CSAREGDSYYEQYF	TGCAGTGCTAGAGAGGGAGACAGCTACTACGAGCAGTACTTC
TRBV5-6	TRBJ1-6	-	many	CASSLGLSSYNSPLHF	TGTGCCAGCAGCTTGGGACTGAGCTCCTATAATTCACCCCTCCACTTT
TRBV4-3	TRBJ2-6	-	few	CASSQAPGGLRANVLTF	TGCGCCAGCAGCCAAGCACCGGGGGGCCTGAGGGCCAACGTCCTGACTTTC
TRBV20-1	TRBJ1-6	-	many	CSAKTGDNYNSPLHF	TGCAGTGCTAAAACCGGGGATAACTATAATTCACCCCTCCACTTT
TRBV29-1	TRBJ2-3	-	many	CSPFPPYGTDTQYF	TGCAGCCCCTTTCCACCATACGGCACAGATACGCAGTATTTT
TRBV18	TRBJ2-2	-	-	CASSNSTGELFF	TGTGCCAGCTCAAATAGCACCGGGGAGCTGTTTTTT
TRBV12-3/TRBV12-4	TRBJ2-1	TRBD2	-	CTSSFGRGLTSGDRNEQFF	TGTACCAGCAGTTTCGGCAGGGGACTCACTAGCGGGGATAGGAATGAGCAGTTCTTC
TRBV6-2/TRBV6-3	TRBJ2-3	TRBD1	-	CASSIDRATDTQYF	TGTGCCAGCAGTATCGACAGGGCCACAGATACGCAGTATTTT
TRBV7-2	TRBJ2-1	-	-	CASSLAASGSYNEQFF	TGTGCCAGCAGCTTAGCGGCCAGTGGATCCTACAATGAGCAGTTCTTC
TRBV5-1	TRBJ1-1	-	many	CASSSSGHTEAFF	TGCGCCAGCAGCTCTTCAGGGCACACTGAAGCTTTCTTT
TRBV20-1	TRBJ1-4	-	-	CSASQNEKLFF	TGCAGTGCTAGCCAGAATGAAAAACTGTTTTTT
TRBV29-1	TRBJ2-5	TRBD1	many	CSVEDRSGGKTQYF	TGCAGCGTTGAAGATCGGTCAGGGGGAAAGACCCAGTACTTC
TRBV28	TRBJ1-5	-	few	CATTSGANQPQHF	TGTGCCACCACCTCCGGGGCGAATCAGCCCCAGCATTTT